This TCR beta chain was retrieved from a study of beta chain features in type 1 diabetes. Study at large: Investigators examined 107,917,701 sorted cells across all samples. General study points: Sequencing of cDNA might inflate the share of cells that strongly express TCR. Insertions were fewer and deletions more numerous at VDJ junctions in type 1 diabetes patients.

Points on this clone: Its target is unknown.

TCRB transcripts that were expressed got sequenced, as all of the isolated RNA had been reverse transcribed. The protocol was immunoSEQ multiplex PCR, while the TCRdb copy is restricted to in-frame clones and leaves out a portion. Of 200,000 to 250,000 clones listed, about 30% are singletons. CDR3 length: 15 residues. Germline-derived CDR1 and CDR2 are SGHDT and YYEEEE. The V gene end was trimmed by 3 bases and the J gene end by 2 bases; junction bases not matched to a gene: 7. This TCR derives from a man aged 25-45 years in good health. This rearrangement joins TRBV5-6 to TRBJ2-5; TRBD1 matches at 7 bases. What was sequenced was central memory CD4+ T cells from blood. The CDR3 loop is CASSSTYRGQETQYF. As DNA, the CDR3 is TGTGCCAGCAGCTCGACGTACAGGGGACAAGAGACCCAGTACTTC.